This T cell receptor (beta chain) was retrieved from a study of cytomegalovirus exposure and HLA in healthy donors. Study-level results: The authors confirmed in vitro that three CMV-associated chains were specific for CMV antigens.

Profiling relied on immunoSEQ multiplex PCR, and the TCRdb table lists in-frame clones only, not all of them. This table has around 350,000 clones, roughly 89% appearing once. On this clone: The antigen remains unidentified.

The donors belonged to the roughly 110-subject validation cohort, separate from the 666-subject first cohort. This TCR was sampled from a woman aged 18-35 years in good health and CMV-seronegative. The sample consisted of PBMCs.

The DNA for the CDR3 is TGCGCCAGCAATTTCGGCAGGGTCGTTTTAGATGAGCAGTTCTTC. This encodes CASNFGRVVLDEQFF. The chain couples TRBV5-1 to TRBJ2-1; possibly TRBD1 for D (5 bases). CDR3 size: 15 residues. Trimming removed 6 bases from V and 8 bases from J, with 21 bases in between. Germline V gene sequence: CDR1 SGHRS, CDR2 YFSETQ.